This T cell receptor beta chain derives from a study of OX40 agonist ivuxolimab in advanced cancers. The wider study: Of the patients, three showed partial responses, one with hepatocellular carcinoma and two with cutaneous melanoma.

In the case of this clone: The target antigen is unknown.

Study observations and caveats: Antigen specificity was not determined for the expanded peripheral T cells.

Enrollment shut out patients with autoimmune disease history or systemic immunosuppression. Researchers took blood at baseline, on cycle 4 day 1, and on cycle 7 day 1. V lost 0 bases, J lost 5 bases, and 10 bases stayed unmatched. The CDR3 has 18 residues. The repertoire was sequenced with immunoSEQ multiplex PCR; TCRdb's copy has only in-frame clones and lacks some. This table has tens of thousands of clones, 70% to 90% appearing once. This clonotype was obtained from an adult with an advanced solid tumor such as melanoma, head and neck, liver or kidney cancer. The sample here was CD4+ or CD8+ T cells sorted from blood, taken in a trial of the OX40 agonist ivuxolimab. This chain connects TRBV23-1 to TRBJ2-7; 13 nucleotides line up with TRBD2. TRBV23-1 is placed among ORFs of uncertain function. CDR3 nucleotide sequence: TGCGCCAGCAGTCAATCACTAGCGGGAGGGGAAGGTAACGACGAGCAGTACTTC. It yields the protein CASSQSLAGGEGNDEQYF.